These 26 T cell receptor beta chains were all obtained from the same sample, sequenced in a study of cytomegalovirus exposure and HLA in healthy donors. Both 60 Vbeta primers and 13 Jbeta primers went into the PCR. The table came from immunoSEQ multiplex PCR; TCRdb's copy has only in-frame clones and leaves some out. This table holds around 180,000 clones, approximately 71% found once. The material sequenced was PBMCs. These receptors were taken from a girl between 5 and 17 years old in good health and CMV-seronegative.

The rearrangement uses TRBV5-1 and TRBJ2-1, with 7 bases matching TRBD2. The V gene's germline CDR1 is SGHRS and CDR2 YFSETQ. There are 16 residues in the CDR3. V shed 4 bases and J 4 bases; nucleotides not matched to a gene: 11. The CDR3 nucleotides are TGCGCCAGCAGCCCCGGTTGGGCGGGGGTGTACAATGAGCAGTTCTTC. Its translation is CASSPGWAGVYNEQFF.

J is TRBJ1-1 and V is TRBV5-8, with no clear D. There are 14 residues in the CDR3. V was pared by 0 bases and J by 1 base, with 7 bases between. The V gene's germline CDR1 is SGHTS and CDR2 YDEGEE. The CDR3 DNA reads TGTGCCAGCAGCTTGGTAGCTAAGAACACTGAAGCTTTCTTT. It encodes CASSLVAKNTEAFF.

This sequence joins TRBV6-5 and TRBJ1-3; D call uncertain. The V end was cut by 0 bases, the J end by 4 bases, with 7 bases between. The germline V gene encodes CDR1 MNHEY and CDR2 SVGAGI. This CDR3 is 14 amino acids long. The CDR3 DNA sequence: TGTGCCAGCAGTTACTCCTACGGGGGAAACACCATATATTTT. The encoded protein is CASSYSYGGNTIYF.

The chain joins TRBV19 to TRBJ1-1, with a tentative D call TRBD1 (5 bases). CDR3 length: 14 amino acids. V lost 6 bases and J 0 bases, leaving 11 bases between the germline ends. Germline CDR1 and CDR2: LNHDA and SQIVND (reference sequence). The CDR3 spells CASSSGQLNTEAFF. In DNA form, the CDR3 reads TGTGCCAGTAGCTCCGGACAATTGAACACTGAAGCTTTCTTT.

The V and J genes are TRBV5-1 and TRBJ1-2; no firm D call. Deletions cut 2 bases from V and 0 bases from J, with 11 bases between. This CDR3 has 15 residues. CDR1 is SGHRS, CDR2 YFSETQ, per germline. CDR3 nucleotide sequence: TGCGCCAGCAGCTTTGAGGGCCCAGCTAACTATGGCTACACCTTC. It is translated as CASSFEGPANYGYTF.

This clone appeared a few times. The rearrangement joins TRBV2 to TRBJ2-7; TRBD1 might be the D (6 bases). The CDR3 has 15 amino acids. V lost 6 bases to trimming and J lost 6 bases, with 21 bases between them. Per the germline V gene, CDR1 is SNHLY and CDR2 is FYNNEI. The CDR3 protein is CASRERSGQGTEQYF. CDR3 sequence (DNA): TGTGCCAGCAGGGAACGGTCGGGTCAGGGGACCGAGCAGTACTTC.

This clone appeared a single time. The chain employs TRBV11-2 and TRBJ1-1; the D is unclear. The CDR3 has 16 residues. Germline loops: CDR1 SGHAT, CDR2 FQNNGV. V gave up 1 base and J gave up 0 bases, with 12 bases separating them. CDR3 sequence reads: CASSLAVHSMNTEAFF. For the CDR3, the DNA is TGTGCCAGCAGCTTAGCTGTCCACTCGATGAACACTGAAGCTTTCTTT.

V and J are TRBV7-2 and TRBJ1-4; maybe TRBD1 (6 bases). CDR1 and CDR2 (germline): SGHTA, FQGNSA. The CDR3 is made up of 15 amino acids. Trimming pared 2 bases from V and 7 bases from J, leaving 14 bases between. In nucleotides, the CDR3 is TGTGCCAGCAGCTTAACAGGGTCGAGGTCTGAAAAACTGTTTTTT. Its translation: CASSLTGSRSEKLFF.

This chain uses TRBV7-9 with TRBJ1-4, with 8 bases identical to TRBD1. The germline V gene encodes CDR1 SEHNR and CDR2 FQNEAQ (reference sequence). Trimming removed 1 base from V and 12 bases from J; junction bases left unmatched: 16. The CDR3 has 17 amino acids. The CDR3 is CASSLEGTGGGMRELFF. The CDR3 DNA sequence: TGTGCCAGCAGCTTAGAGGGGACAGGAGGTGGAATGAGGGAACTGTTTTTT.

The chain carries TRBV29-1 and TRBJ2-7; D perhaps matches TRBD1 (6 bases). Deletions cut 7 bases from V and 3 bases from J, with 10 bases between. The CDR3 length is 11 residues. The germline V gene has CDR1 SQVTM and CDR2 ANQGSEA. The CDR3 sequence is CSGGHIYEQYF. CDR3 coding DNA: TGCAGCGGGGGACACATCTACGAGCAGTACTTC.

The chain has TRBV5-1 and TRBJ1-4; 7 bases are a match to TRBD1. J gave up 8 bases and V 1 base, and 2 bases lay outside the gene matches. The CDR3 loop spans 13 amino acids. The germline CDR1 and CDR2 sequences are SGHRS and YFSETQ. CDR3 loop: CASSLQGGEKLFF. The CDR3 coding sequence is TGCGCCAGCAGCTTGCAGGGGGGAGAAAAACTGTTTTTT. Complete variable domain (other parts from reference TRBV5-1 and TRBJ1-4): KAGVTQTPRYLIKTRGQQVTLSCSPISGHRSVSWYQQTPGQGLQFLFEYFSETQRNKGNFPGRFSGRQFSNSRSEMNVSTLELGDSALYLCASSLQGGEKLFFGSGTQLSVL.

The chain uses TRBV5-1 and TRBJ1-2; the D gene is possibly TRBD1 (5 bases). CDR1 and CDR2 from the germline V gene are SGHRS and YFSETQ. V gave up 3 bases and J gave up 6 bases, with 9 bases separating them. The CDR3 runs 12 residues. DNA of the CDR3: TGCGCCAGCAGCTCGGGGGGTCATGGCTACACCTTC. Its translation is CASSSGGHGYTF.

The sample holds a few counts of this clone. This chain links TRBV30 with TRBJ1-4; TRBD1 agrees at 9 bases. Germline lookup yields CDR1 GTSNPN and CDR2 SVGIG (reference sequence). With 7 bases clipped from V and 8 bases from J, the junction kept 11 bases outside the gene matches. CDR3 size: 14 residues. For the CDR3, the DNA is TGTGCCTTACTACGAAGACAGGGGGACGAAAAACTGTTTTTT. Amino acids: CALLRRQGDEKLFF.

The V gene is TRBV27, the J gene TRBJ1-2; 11 bases fit TRBD1. Germline V gives CDR1 MNHEY, CDR2 SMNVEV (reference sequence). The CDR3 covers 14 residues. The trim removed 6 bases at V and 2 bases at J, leaving 2 bases unmatched. CDR3 bases: TGTGCCAGCAGCCGGGACAGGGGGAACTATGGCTACACCTTC. Protein sequence: CASSRDRGNYGYTF.

This rearrangement joins TRBV29-1 to TRBJ2-5, with TRBD1 matching over 9 bases. Germline CDR1 and CDR2: SQVTM and ANQGSEA. The CDR3 is 13 residues long. V trimming: 5 bases; J trimming: 3 bases; junction bases outside the gene matches: 4. The chain's CDR3 is CSVSRTGEETQYF. DNA of the CDR3: TGCAGCGTTTCCCGGACAGGGGAAGAGACCCAGTACTTC. Filled out from reference TRBV29-1 and TRBJ2-5, the complete variable domain reads SAVISQKPSRDICQRGTSLTIQCQVDSQVTMMFWYRQQPGQSLTLIATANQGSEATYESGFVIDKFPISRPNLTFSTLTVSNMSPEDSSIYLCSVSRTGEETQYFGPGTRLLVL.

V usage is TRBV7-8 and J usage is TRBJ1-5; D unclear. The germline V gene encodes CDR1 SGHVS and CDR2 FQNEAQ. V lost 2 bases, J lost 0 bases, and 8 bases lay in between. There are 15 residues in the CDR3. For the CDR3, the DNA is TGTGCCAGCAGCTTACTGCTCTATAGCAATCAGCCCCAGCATTTT. The encoded protein is CASSLLLYSNQPQHF.

This chain links TRBV2 with TRBJ1-2, with a tentative D call TRBD1 (6 bases). Trimming left V 6 bases short and J 8 bases short, with 13 bases between. Germline assignment: CDR1 SNHLY and CDR2 FYNNEI. This CDR3 region has 12 residues. As DNA, the CDR3 is TGTGCCAGCAGGAACCTCAGGGGCGGCTACACCTTC. This gives the protein CASRNLRGGYTF.

The chain combines TRBV7-8 with TRBJ2-1, with D tentatively TRBD2 (6 bases). CDR3 length equals 12 residues. V shed 3 bases and J shed 8 bases, with 8 bases lying between them. Germline V gene sequence: CDR1 SGHVS, CDR2 FQNEAQ. CDR3 coding DNA: TGTGCCAGCAGCTTTGGGACTTATGAGCAGTTCTTC. Its protein is CASSFGTYEQFF.

This clone was detected a few times. The V and J genes are TRBV7-3 and TRBJ1-5; tentatively, D is TRBD1 (6 bases). Trimming cost V 1 base and J 2 bases, with 9 bases left between them. Per the germline V gene, CDR1 is SGHTA and CDR2 is FQGTGA. This CDR3 is built from 15 residues. The CDR3 spells CASSLNSGGNQPQHF. Written as DNA, the CDR3 is TGTGCCAGCAGCTTAAACTCAGGGGGCAATCAGCCCCAGCATTTT.

This chain joins TRBV6-5 and TRBJ2-7, with 12 nucleotides matching TRBD1. The J segment lost 6 bases and the V segment lost 0 bases, leaving 6 bases of the junction unmatched. CDR1 is MNHEY and CDR2 is SVGAGI in the germline V gene. The CDR3 is 16 amino acids. The CDR3 reads CASSYSGGTGGVEQYF. The CDR3 DNA reads as TGTGCCAGCAGTTACTCCGGGGGGACAGGGGGCGTCGAGCAGTACTTC.

This clone was detected a few times. The chain is built from TRBV5-4 and TRBJ1-4, with TRBD1 identical over 9 bases. The CDR3 runs to 14 residues. CDR1 and CDR2 from the germline V gene are SGHNT and YYREEE (reference sequence). V lost 4 bases and J lost 4; bases outside the gene matches: 2. The DNA for the CDR3 is TGTGCCAGCAGCCAGGACAGGGGTAATGAAAAACTGTTTTTT. The encoded protein is CASSQDRGNEKLFF.

This chain joins TRBV5-4 and TRBJ1-1; the match to TRBD1 covers 8 bases. The CDR3 is 14 residues long. The V gene end was trimmed by 4 bases and the J gene end by 5 bases; junction bases not matched to a gene: 7. CDR1 and CDR2 (germline): SGHNT, YYREEE (reference sequence). The CDR3 coding sequence is TGTGCCAGCAGCCCCCGGACAGGGAGGACTGAAGCTTTCTTT. It encodes CASSPRTGRTEAFF.

This clone was observed once. The rearrangement joins TRBV18 to TRBJ2-7; D might be TRBD1 (6 bases). CDR3 length: 16 residues. With 3 bases removed from V and 2 bases from J, the gap between germline ends came to 17 bases. Germline V lookup: CDR1 KGHSH, CDR2 LQKENI. The CDR3 bases are TGTGCCAGCTCACCCTTAGGACAGCGTTTGACCTACGAGCAGTACTTC. Protein: CASSPLGQRLTYEQYF.

The CDR3 sequence is CASSLGENEKLFF. CDR3 bases: TGCGCCAGCAGCTTGGGGGAGAATGAAAAACTGTTTTTT. This rearrangement joins TRBV5-1 to TRBJ1-4; D uncertain. Trimming left V 0 bases short and J 5 bases short, with 5 bases between. Germline V gives CDR1 SGHRS, CDR2 YFSETQ. The CDR3 covers 13 residues.

The CDR3 DNA sequence: TGTGCCAGCAGTTACTCGTTCGACAATGAGCAGTTCTTC. Translated, it gives CASSYSFDNEQFF. The V gene is TRBV6-5, the J gene TRBJ2-1; D gene ambiguous. This CDR3 is 13 amino acids long. CDR1 is MNHEY, CDR2 SVGAGI, per germline. Trimming removed 0 bases from V and 5 bases from J, with 5 bases in between.

This chain joins TRBV5-4 and TRBJ2-1; D might be TRBD2 (5 bases). V shed 4 bases and J shed 0 bases, with 11 bases lying between them. The CDR3 contains 15 residues. Germline lookup yields CDR1 SGHNT and CDR2 YYREEE (reference sequence). In DNA form, the CDR3 reads TGTGCCAGCAGCCTGTTAGCGTCCTCCTACAATGAGCAGTTCTTC. Its translation is CASSLLASSYNEQFF.